The next 17 T cell receptor beta chains were all read from a single sample in a study of blood T cell repertoires in COVID-19. Produced via immunoSEQ multiplex PCR; TCRdb's table is partial and in-frame only. The data show 250,000 or so clones, 80% to 90% seen once. Material: peripheral blood. The receptors shown here come from a woman in her forties who had recovered from COVID-19.

This sequence joins TRBV19 and TRBJ1-2, with TRBD1 as a possible D gene (5 bases). Germline V gene lookup returns CDR1 LNHDA and CDR2 SQIVND (reference sequence). This CDR3 is 13 amino acids long. Between the trimmed V and J ends, which lost 1 base and 6 bases, there was a span of 9 bases. In DNA, the CDR3 is TGTGCCAGTAGTATAGCAGGGATAAATGGCTACACCTTC. It encodes CASSIAGINGYTF.

J is TRBJ2-1 and V is TRBV5-4, with 8 nucleotides matching TRBD2. The CDR3 is 15 amino acids. Germline CDR1 and CDR2: SGHNT and YYREEE (reference sequence). Trimming removed 2 bases from V and 4 bases from J; junction bases left unmatched: 5. The DNA of the CDR3 is TGTGCCAGCAGCTTTGGGCGGGGGGTGTACAATGAGCAGTTCTTC. It translates to CASSFGRGVYNEQFF. The full variable domain, with the rest looked up from reference TRBV5-4 and TRBJ2-1, is ETGVTQSPTHLIKTRGQQVTLRCSSQSGHNTVSWYQQALGQGPQFIFQYYREEENGRGNFPPRFSGLQFPNYSSELNVNALELDDSALYLCASSFGRGVYNEQFFGPGTRLTVL.

The CDR3 DNA follows: TGTGCCATGAGACAGGGTCGAACTAGCACAGATACGCAGTATTTT. Encoded protein: CAMRQGRTSTDTQYF. The V gene is TRBV10-3, the J gene TRBJ2-3; 7 bases line up with TRBD1. The V segment lost 9 bases and the J segment 0 bases; nucleotides outside the gene matches: 9. CDR3 length: 15 amino acids. Germline loops: CDR1 ENHRY, CDR2 SYGVKD.

This clone appeared a single time. V gene TRBV2 combines with J gene TRBJ1-1; the D gene is possibly TRBD1 (6 bases). Trimming shortened V by 6 bases and J by 2 bases, and 13 bases separated the two germline ends. The CDR3 contains 14 residues. Germline V gene data show CDR1 as SNHLY and CDR2 as FYNNEI. The CDR3 nucleotides read TGTGCCAGCAGACCCCGGACAGTTAACACTGAAGCTTTCTTT. Its protein is CASRPRTVNTEAFF.

This sequence joins TRBV7-9 and TRBJ1-2, with unresolved D. Deletions cut 4 bases from V and 5 bases from J, with 11 bases between. Germline V gives CDR1 SEHNR, CDR2 FQNEAQ (reference sequence). This CDR3 is built from 13 residues. CDR3: CASSYGPSYGYTF. In nucleotides, the CDR3 is TGTGCCAGCAGCTACGGTCCCTCATATGGCTACACCTTC.

This chain connects TRBV7-9 to TRBJ2-5; 11 nucleotides match TRBD2. The junction had 12 bases not matched to a gene; V was cut back by 2 bases and J by 1 base. Germline V CDR1 and CDR2: SEHNR, FQNEAQ (reference sequence). There are 19 residues in the CDR3. The CDR3 reads CASSLSVGGTSGIQETQYF. In DNA, the CDR3 is TGTGCCAGCAGCTTATCTGTGGGGGGGACTAGCGGAATCCAAGAGACCCAGTACTTC.

This clone was observed once. J is TRBJ1-1 and V is TRBV6-1; D ambiguous. From germline, CDR1 is MNHNS and CDR2 SASEGT. Trimming shortened V by 3 bases and J by 3 bases, and 14 bases separated the two germline ends. There are 15 residues in the CDR3. CDR3 DNA: TGTGCCAGCAGTGATCAAGGAGTGAGGGACACTGAAGCTTTCTTT. Its protein is CASSDQGVRDTEAFF.

The J gene is TRBJ2-7, the V gene TRBV2, with unresolved D. CDR1 SNHLY and CDR2 FYNNEI come from the germline V gene. V was trimmed by 6 bases and J by 2 bases, leaving 8 bases between them. This CDR3 is built from 12 residues. The CDR3 loop is CASSPVPYEQYF. The CDR3 nucleotides read TGTGCCAGCAGCCCCGTTCCCTACGAGCAGTACTTC.

The chain links TRBV5-1 to TRBJ1-1, with 8 nucleotides matching TRBD1. Germline assignment: CDR1 SGHRS and CDR2 YFSETQ. CDR3 size: 17 residues. V trimming: 3 bases; J trimming: 0 bases; junction bases outside the gene matches: 10. The CDR3 nucleotides read TGCGCCAGCAGCTCCCTAGGACAGGGTGTTATGAACACTGAAGCTTTCTTT. It translates to CASSSLGQGVMNTEAFF.

The J gene is TRBJ2-1, the V gene TRBV7-8, with 7 bases matching TRBD2. V was clipped by 1 base and J by 10 bases; unmatched bases: 4. The V gene's germline CDR1 is SGHVS and CDR2 FQNEAQ. This CDR3 has 13 residues. The CDR3 loop reads CASSLVRGVEQFF. DNA for the CDR3: TGTGCCAGCAGCTTAGTCCGGGGGGTGGAGCAGTTCTTC. Full variable domain (outside the CDR3, taken from reference TRBV7-8 and TRBJ2-1): GAGVSQSPRYKVAKRGQDVALRCDPISGHVSLFWYQQALGQGPEFLTYFQNEAQLDKSGLPSDRFFAERPEGSVSTLKIQRTQQEDSAVYLCASSLVRGVEQFFGPGTRLTVL.

This chain connects TRBV7-9 to TRBJ1-1; D is undetermined. The CDR3 has 12 residues. In germline, CDR1 is SEHNR, CDR2 FQNEAQ (reference sequence). V was clipped by 0 bases and J by 7 bases, with 6 bases between them. CDR3 nucleotide sequence: TGTGCCAGCAGCTTAGCGCGCCGTGAAGCTTTCTTT. It yields the protein CASSLARREAFF.

The rearrangement links TRBV2 to TRBJ1-1; 7 bases fit TRBD1. The CDR3 runs 15 residues. Looked up from germline, CDR1 is SNHLY and CDR2 is FYNNEI. Trimming cost V 8 bases and J 3 bases; bases outside gene matches: 12. CDR3 in amino acids: CASRGLTGSDTEAFF. The CDR3 nucleotides are TGTGCCAGCCGGGGACTGACAGGGAGCGACACTGAAGCTTTCTTT.

The V call is TRBV27, the J call TRBJ2-2; TRBD2 aligns across 12 bases. Germline V gene data show CDR1 as MNHEY and CDR2 as SMNVEV (reference sequence). J gave up 1 base and V 2 bases, and 5 bases lay outside the gene matches. The length of the CDR3 is 18 residues. This CDR3 is CASSLTRTSGVNTGELFF. The CDR3 DNA reads as TGTGCCAGCAGTTTAACCCGGACTAGCGGGGTGAACACCGGGGAGCTGTTTTTT.

About this clone itself: One end of the junction does not line up with germline, which may come from a read error. V usage is TRBV7-7 and J usage is TRBJ2-1; D might be TRBD1 (6 bases). The CDR3 spans 14 residues. Germline V gene sequence: CDR1 SSHAT, CDR2 FNYEAQ (reference sequence). The CDR3 here is CASSLEGDYNEQFF. The CDR3 nucleotides read TGTGCTAGCAGCTTAGAGGGGGACTACAATGAGCAGTTCTTC.

V usage is TRBV5-4 and J usage is TRBJ2-7; 7 bases are a match to TRBD1. After removal of 4 bases from V and 2 bases from J, the junction contained 12 bases not matched to a gene. Germline values: CDR1 SGHNT, CDR2 YYREEE (reference sequence). The CDR3 totals 16 residues. CDR3 loop: CASSPAAPGQTYEQYF. Here the CDR3 DNA reads TGTGCCAGCAGCCCGGCAGCGCCGGGACAGACCTACGAGCAGTACTTC.

The chain is built from TRBV7-3 and TRBJ1-3, with a tentative D call TRBD1 (5 bases). Germline CDR1 SGHTA, CDR2 FQGTGA. The CDR3 consists of 14 residues. V was shortened by 5 bases and J by 0 bases, with 8 bases between the two germline ends. The CDR3 DNA is TGTGCCAGCAGCCGCGGGGGCTCTGGAAACACCATATATTTT. This gives the protein CASSRGGSGNTIYF.

The chain joins TRBV12-3 or TRBV12-4 to TRBJ1-1; D call uncertain. V lost 3 bases, J lost 1 base, and 6 bases lay in between. The CDR3 has 13 residues. The CDR3 reads CASSFNRNTEAFF. CDR3 bases: TGTGCCAGCAGTTTCAACAGGAACACTGAAGCTTTCTTT.